These T cell receptor beta chains were read from a single sample in a study of blood T cell repertoires in COVID-19. Generated by immunoSEQ multiplex PCR, the TCRdb table keeps only in-frame clones and is missing some. The data contain about 370,000 clones, 89% of them singletons. Source material: PBMCs or T cells enriched from blood (not recorded which). All receptors derive from a woman aged 30 to 39 who had recovered from COVID-19. Each CDR3 is given with its conserved first and last residue. D genes are given only for firm matches. Only part of the rows carry a size: once, few, many, or a class if the clone is expanded.

>.|TRBD2|TRBV7-9|TRBJ2-5
TGTGCCAGCAGCTTAGATGGCGGGAGGGCGAAGGAGACCCAGTACTTC
CASSLDGGRAKETQYF
>.|TRBD2|TRBV6-5|TRBJ2-7
TGTGCCAGCAGTTCGCCCAGGACTAGCGGGAGATACGAGCAGTACTTC
CASSSPRTSGRYEQYF
>few|.|TRBV7-3|TRBJ1-1
TGTGCCAGCAGCTTAGAGGGCGTGGGCACTGAAGCTTTCTTT
CASSLEGVGTEAFF
>.|TRBD1|TRBV4-2|TRBJ2-5
TGTGCCAGCAGCCAACGACAGGGAAGGGAGACCCAGTACTTC
CASSQRQGRETQYF
>.|.|TRBV5-4|TRBJ2-1
TGTGCCAGCAGCTTGGCACAAACCTTCGATGAGCAGTTCTTC
CASSLAQTFDEQFF
>.|.|TRBV7-2|TRBJ1-3
TGTGCCAGCAGCAAATCCGAGCACATATATTTT
CASSKSEHIYF
>.|TRBD1|TRBV5-6|TRBJ1-2
TGTGCCAGCAGCGTTTACAGGGGGCGAGCTAACTATGGCTACACCTTC
CASSVYRGRANYGYTF
>.|TRBD2|TRBV10-2|TRBJ2-3
TGCGCCAGCAGGACTAGCGGGAATCTAATTGATACGCAGTATTTT
CASRTSGNLIDTQYF
>.|.|TRBV19|TRBJ1-1
TGTGCCAGTACTTGGGGGCTGGGCACTGAAGCTTTCTTT
CASTWGLGTEAFF
>.|.|TRBV15|TRBJ2-7
TGTGCCACCAGCGGGGCAAACAGGGGGGGCCCCTACGAGCAGTACTTC
CATSGANRGGPYEQYF
>.|TRBD2|TRBV5-6|TRBJ2-7
TGTGCCAGTCTAGCGGGGGGCTCCTACGAGCAGTACTTC
CASLAGGSYEQYF
>.|TRBD1|TRBV19|TRBJ2-1
TGTGCCAGTTCGAGCCCTGGACAGGGTAGCTACAATGAGCAGTTCTTC
CASSSPGQGSYNEQFF
>.|.|TRBV7-3|TRBJ2-1
TGTGCCAGCAGCCCTCGACTCTACAATGAGCAGTTCTTC
CASSPRLYNEQFF
>.|.|TRBV5-6|TRBJ2-7
TGTGCCAGCAGCTTGAGCCCCAACTACGAGCAGTACTTC
CASSLSPNYEQYF
>.|.|TRBV19|TRBJ1-2
TGTGCCAGTAGTACCCAGGAAATACAGGGACCTAACTATGGCTACACCTTC
CASSTQEIQGPNYGYTF
>.|TRBD1|TRBV7-2|TRBJ2-7
TGTGCCAGCAGCTCGGACAGGGTTTCTTACGAGCAGTACTTC
CASSSDRVSYEQYF
>.|TRBD2|TRBV4-1|TRBJ2-7
TGCGCCAGCAGCCAAGAGGAGGTGGGACTAGCGGGAGAGGGCTCCTACGAGCAGTACTTC
CASSQEEVGLAGEGSYEQYF
>.|.|TRBV5-4|TRBJ1-2
TGTGCCAGCAGCTCTCAGGGATCCGTCTATGGCTACACCTTC
CASSSQGSVYGYTF
>once|TRBD1|TRBV5-1|TRBJ1-4
TGCGCCAGCAGCTCCGGACCAGGGGGCGAAGCGGAAAAACTGCTTTTT
CASSSGPGGEAEKLLF
>.|.|TRBV2|TRBJ1-5
TGTGCCAGCAGTGAGGGGCAGAATCAGCCCCAGCATTTT
CASSEGQNQPQHF
>.|.|TRBV12-3/TRBV12-4|TRBJ1-1
TGTGCCAGCACCTCGACAGGGAACACTGAAGCTTTCTTT
CASTSTGNTEAFF
>.|.|TRBV19|TRBJ1-2
TGTGCCAGTACTACTACAGCGGGAGGGATCCCTAACTATGGCTACACCTTC
CASTTTAGGIPNYGYTF
>few|TRBD2|TRBV30|TRBJ2-2
TGTGCCTGGAAGTCCGAGCAGACTAGCGGGAGCTACACCGGGGAGCTGTTTTTT
CAWKSEQTSGSYTGELFF
>.|TRBD2|TRBV11-2|TRBJ2-7
TGTGCCAGCAGCTCCCCGAGACTAGCGGGTACCTACGAGCAGTACTTC
CASSSPRLAGTYEQYF
>.|TRBD2|TRBV7-9|TRBJ2-1
TGTGCCAGCAGCTTAGCGCTGGCTAGCGGGACCATCTACAATGAGCAGTTCTTC
CASSLALASGTIYNEQFF
>.|TRBD1|TRBV7-3|TRBJ1-1
TGTGCCAGCAGCTCTATAAGAAGACTGACAGGGGAACCGGGTGAAGCTTTCTTT
CASSSIRRLTGEPGEAFF
>.|.|TRBV5-1|TRBJ2-7
TGCGCCAGCAGTACGGTCGGCTCCTACGAGCAGTACTTC
CASSTVGSYEQYF
>.|TRBD1|TRBV5-6|TRBJ1-2
TGTGCCAGCAGCGACGACAGGGCCGCTTATGGCTACACCTTC
CASSDDRAAYGYTF
>.|TRBD1|TRBV7-9|TRBJ1-1
TGTGCCAGCAGCCCCCGGGACGGGACAGACTCGGCTGAAGCTTTCTTT
CASSPRDGTDSAEAFF
>.|TRBD1|TRBV28|TRBJ1-6
TGTGCCAGCAGTTTAGAGGGGACAGGGGCGGCTTCCCTCCACTTT
CASSLEGTGAASLHF
>.|.|TRBV7-8|TRBJ1-2
TGTGCCAGCAGCTTACTCATCGGGTATGGCTACACCTTC
CASSLLIGYGYTF
>.|.|TRBV3-1/TRBV3-2|TRBJ1-6
TGTGCCAGCAGCCAAGGCGATCCAGGCCGCTCACCCCTCCACTTT
CASSQGDPGRSPLHF
>.|.|TRBV5-1|TRBJ1-6
TGCGCCAGCAGCTTCCTCCAGGTGAAGGATAATTCACCCCTCCACTTT
CASSFLQVKDNSPLHF
>.|.|TRBV6-2/TRBV6-3|TRBJ2-1
TGTGCCAGCAGTTATGATCCTCGGCGGACAATCCACAATGAGCAGTTCTTC
CASSYDPRRTIHNEQFF
>.|TRBD1|TRBV15|TRBJ2-3
TGTGCCACCAGCAAAGCGACAGGGGGAACAGATACGCAGTATTTT
CATSKATGGTDTQYF
>.|TRBD1|TRBV18|TRBJ2-7
TGTGCCAGCTCACCAGACAGGGGATCTAACGAGCAGTACTTC
CASSPDRGSNEQYF
>once|.|TRBV2|TRBJ2-7
TGTGCCACCCAGACTCCCCTGAGCTCCTACGAGCAGTACTTC
CATQTPLSSYEQYF
>.|.|TRBV19|TRBJ1-2
TGTGCCAGTAGCATGGCTTTGGGGACTCGCAACTATGGCTACACCTTC
CASSMALGTRNYGYTF
>.|TRBD1|TRBV27|TRBJ2-7
TGTGCCAGCAGTTTAGGGACAGGGAGCTCCTACGAGCAGTACTTC
CASSLGTGSSYEQYF
>.|TRBD1|TRBV5-1|TRBJ1-1
TGCGCCAGCAGCTGGGACAGAGCTACTACCATGAACACTGAAGCTTTCTTT
CASSWDRATTMNTEAFF
>.|.|TRBV11-2|TRBJ2-7
TGTGCCAGCGGCAGGGATAGGGCCTACGAGCAGTACTTC
CASGRDRAYEQYF
>.|TRBD1|TRBV5-1|TRBJ1-6
TGCGCCAGCAGACCGACAGGGGTAGAATCACCCCTCCACTTT
CASRPTGVESPLHF
>few|TRBD1|TRBV4-1|TRBJ2-7
TGCGCCAGCAGCCAAGATCAGGGGACAGGGTTAAGCAACGAGCAGTACTTC
CASSQDQGTGLSNEQYF
>.|.|TRBV9|TRBJ1-2
TGTGCCAGCAGCGTTAGAGCCGGGACTCTCTATGGCTACACCTTC
CASSVRAGTLYGYTF
>.|.|TRBV2|TRBJ2-5
TGTGCCAGCAGTGGGGGTGGGGGAGGCGAGACCCAGTACTTC
CASSGGGGGETQYF
>.|.|TRBV4-1|TRBJ1-6
TGCGCCAGCAGCCAAGCGTGGACAGCCCTTACACCCCTCCACTTT
CASSQAWTALTPLHF
>.|TRBD1|TRBV12-3/TRBV12-4|TRBJ1-2
TGTGCCACCACTACAGGGGGCGGCCATGGCTACACCTTC
CATTTGGGHGYTF
>few|TRBD1|TRBV28|TRBJ1-4
TGTGCCAGCAGTTCCTCCCGTGGGGACAGGCAATCCTCAAAACTGTTTTTT
CASSSSRGDRQSSKLFF
>.|.|TRBV4-3|TRBJ1-5
TGCGCCAGCAGCCAAGCCGGTGGCAATCAGCCCCAGCATTTT
CASSQAGGNQPQHF
>.|.|TRBV5-4|TRBJ1-2
TGTGCCAGCAGAGGACAAGGTAGCGGCTATGGCTACACCTTC
CASRGQGSGYGYTF
>.|.|TRBV19|TRBJ2-3
TGTGCCAGTAGTCTCGCGGGGGCCCAAGGTACGCAGTATTTT
CASSLAGAQGTQYF
>.|.|TRBV5-6|TRBJ1-4
TGTGCCAGCAGCTTGGGGGCAGGCGGGAATGAAAAACTGTTTTTT
CASSLGAGGNEKLFF
>.|.|TRBV6-5|TRBJ1-1
TGTGCCAGCAGAGATTCGGGGAACACTGAAGCTTTCTTT
CASRDSGNTEAFF
>.|.|TRBV11-1|TRBJ2-1
TGTGCCAGCAGCTTACAAGGGGTGGACAATGAGCAGTTCTTC
CASSLQGVDNEQFF
>.|.|TRBV18|TRBJ1-1
TGTGCCAGCTCCCGCGACAGACTGAACACTGAAGCTTTCTTT
CASSRDRLNTEAFF
>.|TRBD1|TRBV7-2|TRBJ1-2
TGTGCCAGCAGCCATCAACAGGGGGTAAACTATGGCTACACCTTC
CASSHQQGVNYGYTF
>.|.|TRBV4-3|TRBJ1-3
TGCGCCAGCAGACGATCGGTCTCTGGAAACACCATATATTTT
CASRRSVSGNTIYF